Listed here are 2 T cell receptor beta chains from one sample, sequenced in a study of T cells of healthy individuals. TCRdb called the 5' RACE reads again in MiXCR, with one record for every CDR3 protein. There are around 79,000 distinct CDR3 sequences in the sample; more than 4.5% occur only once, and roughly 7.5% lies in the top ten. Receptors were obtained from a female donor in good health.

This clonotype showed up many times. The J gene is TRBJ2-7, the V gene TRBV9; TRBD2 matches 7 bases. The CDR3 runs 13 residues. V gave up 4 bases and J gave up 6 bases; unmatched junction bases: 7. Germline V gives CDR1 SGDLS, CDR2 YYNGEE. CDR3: CASSWGGPGEQYF. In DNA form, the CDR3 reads TGTGCCAGCAGCTGGGGAGGGCCGGGCGAGCAGTACTTC.

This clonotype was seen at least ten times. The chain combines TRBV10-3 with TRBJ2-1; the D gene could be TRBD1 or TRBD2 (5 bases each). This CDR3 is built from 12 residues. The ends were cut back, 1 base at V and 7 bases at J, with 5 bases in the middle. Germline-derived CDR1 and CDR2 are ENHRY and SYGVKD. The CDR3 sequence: CAISEWGNEQFF. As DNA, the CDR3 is TGTGCCATCAGTGAGTGGGGGAATGAGCAGTTCTTC.